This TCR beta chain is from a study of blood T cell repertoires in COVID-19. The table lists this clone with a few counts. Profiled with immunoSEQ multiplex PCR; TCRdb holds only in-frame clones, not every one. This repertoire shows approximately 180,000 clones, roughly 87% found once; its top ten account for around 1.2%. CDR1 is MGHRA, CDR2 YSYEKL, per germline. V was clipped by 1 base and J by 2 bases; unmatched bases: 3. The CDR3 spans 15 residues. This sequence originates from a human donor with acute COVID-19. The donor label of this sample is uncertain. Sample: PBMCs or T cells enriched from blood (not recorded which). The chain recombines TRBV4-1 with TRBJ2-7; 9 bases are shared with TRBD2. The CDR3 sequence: CASSQVPSGAYEQYF. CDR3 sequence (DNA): TGCGCCAGCAGCCAAGTACCTAGCGGGGCCTACGAGCAGTACTTC.